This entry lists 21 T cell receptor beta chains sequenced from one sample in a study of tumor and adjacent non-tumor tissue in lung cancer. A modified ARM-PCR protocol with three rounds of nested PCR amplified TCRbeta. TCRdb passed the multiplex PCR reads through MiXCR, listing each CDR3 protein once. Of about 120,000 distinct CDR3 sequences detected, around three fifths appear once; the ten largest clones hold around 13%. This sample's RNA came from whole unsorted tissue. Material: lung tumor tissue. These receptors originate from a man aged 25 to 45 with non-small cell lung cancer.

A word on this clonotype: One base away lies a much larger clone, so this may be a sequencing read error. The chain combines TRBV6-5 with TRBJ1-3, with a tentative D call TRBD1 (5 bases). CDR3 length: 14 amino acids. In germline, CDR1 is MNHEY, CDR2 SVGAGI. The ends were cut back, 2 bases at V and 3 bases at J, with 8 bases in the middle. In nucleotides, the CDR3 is TGTGCCAGCAGTTACCCGGGGGGTGGAAACACCATATATTTT. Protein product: CASSYPGGGNTIYF.

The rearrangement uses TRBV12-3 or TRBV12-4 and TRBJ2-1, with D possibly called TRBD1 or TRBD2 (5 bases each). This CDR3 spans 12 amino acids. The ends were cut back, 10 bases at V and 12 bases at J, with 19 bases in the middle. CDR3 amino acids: CANRRYNEVQFF. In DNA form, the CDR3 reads TGTGCCAACAGGAGGTACAATGAAGTGCAGTTCTTC.

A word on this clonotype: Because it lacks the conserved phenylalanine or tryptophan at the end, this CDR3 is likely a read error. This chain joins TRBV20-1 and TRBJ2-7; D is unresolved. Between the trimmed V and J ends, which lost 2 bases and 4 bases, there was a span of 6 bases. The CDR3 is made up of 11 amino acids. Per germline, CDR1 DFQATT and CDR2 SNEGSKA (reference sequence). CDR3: CSARNGYEQYC. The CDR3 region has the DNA TGCAGTGCTAGAAACGGGTACGAGCAGTACTGC.

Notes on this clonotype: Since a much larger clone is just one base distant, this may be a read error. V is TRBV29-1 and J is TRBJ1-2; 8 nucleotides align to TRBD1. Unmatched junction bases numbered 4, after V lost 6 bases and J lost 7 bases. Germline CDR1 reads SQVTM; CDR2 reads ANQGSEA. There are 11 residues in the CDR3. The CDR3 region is CSVTGDVGYTF. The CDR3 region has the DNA TGCAGCGTGACAGGGGACGTTGGCTACACCTTC.

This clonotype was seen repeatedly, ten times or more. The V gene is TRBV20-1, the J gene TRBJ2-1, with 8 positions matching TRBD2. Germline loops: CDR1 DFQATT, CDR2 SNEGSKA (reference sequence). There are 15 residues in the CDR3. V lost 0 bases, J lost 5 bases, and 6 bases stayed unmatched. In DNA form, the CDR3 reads TGCAGTGCTAGAGATATACAGCGGGAGAACAATGAGCAGTTCTTC. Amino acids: CSARDIQRENNEQFF.

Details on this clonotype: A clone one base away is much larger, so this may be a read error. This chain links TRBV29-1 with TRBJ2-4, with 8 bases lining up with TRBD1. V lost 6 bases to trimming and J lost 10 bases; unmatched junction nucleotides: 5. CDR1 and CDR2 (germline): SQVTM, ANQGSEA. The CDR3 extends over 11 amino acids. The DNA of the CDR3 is TGCAGCGTCGTGACAGGGGCGATTCAGTACTTC. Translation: CSVVTGAIQYF. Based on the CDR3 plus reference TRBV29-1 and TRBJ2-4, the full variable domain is SAVISQKPSRDICQRGTSLTIQCQVDSQVTMMFWYRQQPGQSLTLIATANQGSEATYESGFVIDKFPISRPNLTFSTLTVSNMSPEDSSIYLCSVVTGAIQYFGAGTRLSVL.

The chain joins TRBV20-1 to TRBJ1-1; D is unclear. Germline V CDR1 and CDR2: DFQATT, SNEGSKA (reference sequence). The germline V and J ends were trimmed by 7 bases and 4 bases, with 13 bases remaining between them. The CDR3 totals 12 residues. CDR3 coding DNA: TGCAGTGGTACTCTTCGGTGCACTGAAGCTTTCTTT. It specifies CSGTLRCTEAFF.

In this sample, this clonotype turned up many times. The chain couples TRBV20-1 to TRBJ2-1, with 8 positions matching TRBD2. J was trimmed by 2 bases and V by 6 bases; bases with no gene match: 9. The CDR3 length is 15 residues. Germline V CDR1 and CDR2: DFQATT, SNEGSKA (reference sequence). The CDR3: CSAELAANTYNEQFF. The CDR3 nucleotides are TGCAGTGCGGAACTAGCGGCGAATACCTACAATGAGCAGTTCTTC.

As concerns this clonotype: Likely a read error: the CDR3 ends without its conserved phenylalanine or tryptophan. The CDR3: CASSRIWTSGGEGLGFEQFL. The CDR3 nucleotides are TGTGCCAGCAGCCGGATTTGGACTAGCGGGGGGGAAGGGCTCGGGTTTGAGCAGTTCTTA. The chain recombines TRBV4-2 with TRBJ2-1; 15 bases map to TRBD2. Germline V lookup: CDR1 LGHNA, CDR2 YNFKEQ. V gave up 4 bases and J gave up 9 bases; unmatched junction bases: 19. The CDR3 runs to 20 residues.

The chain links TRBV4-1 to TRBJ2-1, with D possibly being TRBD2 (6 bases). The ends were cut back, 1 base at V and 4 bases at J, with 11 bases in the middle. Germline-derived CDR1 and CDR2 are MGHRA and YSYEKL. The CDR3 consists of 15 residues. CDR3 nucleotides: TGCGCCAGCAGCCAAGGGACTACCATATACAATGAGCAGTTCTTC. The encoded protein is CASSQGTTIYNEQFF.

The CDR3 is CSVEDPSTSDQETQYF. CDR3 in DNA: TGCAGCGTTGAAGATCCGTCAACTAGTGACCAAGAGACCCAGTACTTC. This rearrangement joins TRBV29-1 to TRBJ2-5, with a weak D call TRBD2 (5 bases). Germline values: CDR1 SQVTM, CDR2 ANQGSEA. V was cut by 0 bases and J by 0 bases, with 14 bases left in between. CDR3 length: 16 amino acids.

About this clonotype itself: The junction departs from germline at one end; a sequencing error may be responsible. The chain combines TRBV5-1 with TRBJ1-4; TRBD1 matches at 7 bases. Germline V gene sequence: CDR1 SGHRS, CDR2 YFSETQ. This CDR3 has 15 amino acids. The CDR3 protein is CVSSPRGLANEKLFF. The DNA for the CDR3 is TGCGTCAGCAGCCCAAGGGGGCTAGCTAATGAAAAACTGTTTTTT.

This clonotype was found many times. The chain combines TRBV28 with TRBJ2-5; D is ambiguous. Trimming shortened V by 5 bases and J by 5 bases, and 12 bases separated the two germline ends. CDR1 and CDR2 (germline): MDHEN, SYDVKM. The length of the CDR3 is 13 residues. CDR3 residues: CASSPPSVETQYF. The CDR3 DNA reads TGTGCCAGCAGTCCGCCAAGCGTCGAGACCCAGTACTTC.

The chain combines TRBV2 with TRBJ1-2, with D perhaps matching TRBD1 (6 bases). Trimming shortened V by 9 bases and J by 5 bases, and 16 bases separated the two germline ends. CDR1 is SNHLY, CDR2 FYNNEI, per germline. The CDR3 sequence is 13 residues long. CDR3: CASTSTGRYGYTF. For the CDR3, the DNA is TGTGCCAGTACTTCCACAGGGCGATATGGCTACACCTTC.

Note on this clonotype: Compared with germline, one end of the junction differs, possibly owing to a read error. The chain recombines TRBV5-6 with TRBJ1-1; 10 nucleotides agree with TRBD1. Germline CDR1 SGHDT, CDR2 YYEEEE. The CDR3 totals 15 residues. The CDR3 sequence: CASNLDGTGDTEAFF. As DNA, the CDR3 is TGTGCCAGCAACTTGGATGGGACAGGGGACACTGAAGCTTTCTTT.

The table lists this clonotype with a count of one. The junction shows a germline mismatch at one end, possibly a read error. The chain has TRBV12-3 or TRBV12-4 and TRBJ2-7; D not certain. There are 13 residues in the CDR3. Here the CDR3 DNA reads TGTGCCAGCAGCTTGGGGAATTCCTACGAGCCGTACTTC. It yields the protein CASSLGNSYEPYF.

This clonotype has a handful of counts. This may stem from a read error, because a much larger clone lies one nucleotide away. The CDR3 region is CASTRIGGEKLFF. The CDR3 region has the DNA TGTGCCAGCACCCGGATAGGAGGTGAAAAACTGTTTTTT. This chain uses TRBV6-1 with TRBJ1-4; D is unclear. CDR3 length: 13 residues. Germline loops: CDR1 MNHNS, CDR2 SASEGT. V was trimmed by 7 bases and J by 7 bases, leaving 13 bases between them.

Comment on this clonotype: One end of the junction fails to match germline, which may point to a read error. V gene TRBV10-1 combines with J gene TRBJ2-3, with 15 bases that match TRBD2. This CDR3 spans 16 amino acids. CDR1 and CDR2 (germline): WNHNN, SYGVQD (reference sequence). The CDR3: CASSPGLAGGPDPQYF. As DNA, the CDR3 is TGCGCCAGCAGTCCGGGACTAGCGGGAGGACCAGATCCGCAGTATTTT.

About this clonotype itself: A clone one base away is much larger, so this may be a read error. The CDR3 here is CTSSRLRASTDTQYF. The CDR3 DNA sequence: TGTACCAGCAGTCGACTGCGTGCTAGCACAGATACGCAGTATTTT. The chain has TRBV6-6 and TRBJ2-3; D gene uncertain. The CDR3 is 15 residues long. Germline V gene lookup returns CDR1 MNHNY and CDR2 SVGAGI (reference sequence).

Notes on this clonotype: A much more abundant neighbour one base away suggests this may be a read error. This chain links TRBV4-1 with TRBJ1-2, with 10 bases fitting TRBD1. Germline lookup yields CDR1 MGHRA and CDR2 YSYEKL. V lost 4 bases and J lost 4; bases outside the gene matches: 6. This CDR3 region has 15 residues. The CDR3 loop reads CASSPAGTGVYGYTF. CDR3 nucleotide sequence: TGCGCCAGCAGCCCCGCCGGGACAGGGGTCTATGGCTACACCTTC.

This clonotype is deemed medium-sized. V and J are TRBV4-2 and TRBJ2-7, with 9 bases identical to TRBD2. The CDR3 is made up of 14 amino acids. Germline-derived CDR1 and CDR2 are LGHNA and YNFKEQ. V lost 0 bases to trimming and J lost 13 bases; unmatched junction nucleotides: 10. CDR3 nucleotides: TGTGCCAGCAGCCAAGAGGCTAGCGGGGAGTCGTTATACTTC. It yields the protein CASSQEASGESLYF.